This T cell receptor beta chain was sequenced during a study of Ad26.COV2.S vaccination and SARS-CoV-2 variants (dated by TCRdb to the early 2020s). With regard to the full study: Vaccine-arm donors came from COV1001, a multicentre, randomized, double-blind, placebo-controlled phase I-IIa trial of Ad26.COV2.S in healthy adults. Dosing of Ad26.COV2.S was intramuscular, at either 5x10^10 or 1x10^11 viral particles, delivered as one shot or as two shots spaced 56 days apart. The TCR-sequenced set comprised roughly 30 samples: some 20 Ad26.COV2.S vaccine recipients, 5 placebo recipients and 8 SARS-CoV-2 convalescent individuals. Trial participants were randomized into five groups of five: low-dose or high-dose Ad26.COV2.S given once or twice, or placebo on both occasions. Blinding of investigators to trial group allocation was maintained during experiments and outcome assessment. TCRbeta repertoire sequencing was used to assess the specificity and breadth of SARS-CoV-2-reactive T cell receptors after Ad26.COV2.S vaccination.

The investigation overall reported the following: The study was not powered to compare responses between vaccine doses or regimens. It was noted by the authors that total T cell responses may have been underestimated by the TCR breadth and depth analyses. After vaccination, substantial breadth of spike-specific CD8+ and CD4+ T cell responses was reported. Vaccine and placebo recipients had comparable non-spike TCR breadth, which fits with the vaccine containing only spike. Compared with placebo recipients, Ad26.COV2.S recipients showed higher spike-specific TCR breadth (P = 0.0014).

TCRbeta CDR3 regions were sequenced with the immunoSEQ Assay. After extraction, genomic DNA underwent amplification by bias-controlled multiplex PCR, followed by high-throughput sequencing. For the original study's pipeline: To quantify the absolute abundance of every unique TCRbeta CDR3 region, sequences were collapsed and filtered. Usable DNA was measured by amplifying reference genes present in all nucleated cells, and TCRbeta template counts were normalized to that usable DNA to estimate T cell fraction. Repertoire TCRs were annotated as SARS-CoV-2-specific when V gene, CDR3 amino acid sequence and J gene were exactly matched to a known reactive TCR set. MIRA supplied the reference SARS-CoV-2 TCR set, which was filtered for enrichment in COVID-19-positive ImmuneCODE repertoires so that public or cross-reactive TCRs were removed. Using the MIRA antigens, annotated TCRs were further analysed by specific ORF or by position within an ORF. Breadth was defined as annotated unique rearrangements over total unique productive rearrangements; depth was the summed frequency of those rearrangements. Group comparisons of TCR breadth used two-sided Wilcoxon rank-sum tests. TCRdb re-hosts the immuneACCESS table, in-frame sequences only. Its copies lack some clones; in the studies checked, an unresolved V gene accounts for under half of them, and the cause for the rest is not known. For V, J and clone size, that table is used; D and trimming come from the DNA. The table for this sample lists 400,000 to 450,000 clones; 90% of them were counted only once. The top ten clones comprise 9% to 15% of the sample.

As regards this clone: Its antigen specificity is not known. Base qualities are not at hand, and no much larger clone is one base apart.

In the paper's terms, the treatment or condition label means: roughly 18 received Ad26.COV2.S at low or high dose, single or two shots; 5 received placebo; per-sample allocation not given. Repertoires of vaccine and placebo recipients were sequenced from samples taken on day 63 after the first injection. Between 29 July and 7 August 2020, Cohort 1b enrolled about 27 adults aged 18-55 years at one site in Boston, USA. Ad26.COV2.S consisted of a replication-incompetent adenovirus type 26 vector by which a prefusion-stabilized SARS-CoV-2 spike protein from the original Wuhan strain was expressed. Inclusive of the bounding cysteine and phenylalanine, the CDR3 is 16 residues long. CDR3 DNA is the only sequence kept; it has 48 bases, read in frame from the first base. Compared with germline, V lacks 4 bases and J lacks 2 bases; bases without a gene match: 8. CDR1 is given as SGDLS and CDR2 as YYNGEE, both from the germline V gene.

This chain joins TRBV9 to TRBJ2-7, with 11 bases aligning to TRBD2. Source: peripheral blood, taken in a trial of Ad26.COV2.S vaccine versus placebo. The sequence came from a person between 18 and 59 years old who received the Ad26.COV2.S COVID-19 vaccine or a placebo. The DNA sequence reads TGTGCCAGCAGCTTATCCGAACTAGCGGGAGCCTACGAGCAGTACTTC. Translated, this is CASSLSELAGAYEQYF.